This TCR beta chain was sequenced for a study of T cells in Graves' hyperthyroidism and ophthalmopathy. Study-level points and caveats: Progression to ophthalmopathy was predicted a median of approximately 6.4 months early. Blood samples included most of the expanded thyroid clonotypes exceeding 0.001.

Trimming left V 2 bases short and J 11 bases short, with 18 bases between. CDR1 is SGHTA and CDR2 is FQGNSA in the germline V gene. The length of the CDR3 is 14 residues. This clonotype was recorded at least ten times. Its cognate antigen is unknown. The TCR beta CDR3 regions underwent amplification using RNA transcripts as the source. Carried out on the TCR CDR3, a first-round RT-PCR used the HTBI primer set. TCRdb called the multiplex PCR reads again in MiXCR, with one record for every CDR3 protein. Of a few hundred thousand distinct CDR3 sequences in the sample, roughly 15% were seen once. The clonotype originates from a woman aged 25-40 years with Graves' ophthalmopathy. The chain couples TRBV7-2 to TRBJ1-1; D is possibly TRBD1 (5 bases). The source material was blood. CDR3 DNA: TGTGCCAGCAGCTTAAGTCAGGGAGTCGGGTTGGCTTTCTTT. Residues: CASSLSQGVGLAFF.